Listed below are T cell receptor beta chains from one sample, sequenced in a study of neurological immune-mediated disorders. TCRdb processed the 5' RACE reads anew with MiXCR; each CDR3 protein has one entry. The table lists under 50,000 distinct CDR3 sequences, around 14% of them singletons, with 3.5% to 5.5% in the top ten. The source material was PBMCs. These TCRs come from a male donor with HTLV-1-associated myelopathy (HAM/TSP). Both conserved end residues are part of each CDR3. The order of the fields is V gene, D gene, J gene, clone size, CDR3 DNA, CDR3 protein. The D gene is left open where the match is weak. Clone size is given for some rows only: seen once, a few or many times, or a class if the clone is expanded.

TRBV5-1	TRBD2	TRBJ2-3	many	TGCGCCAGCAGCGGGACTAGCGGACCTTTGGCGCAGTATTTT	CASSGTSGPLAQYF
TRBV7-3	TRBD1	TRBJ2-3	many	TGTGCCAGCAGCTTAGACAGGGTCACAGATACGCAGTATTTT	CASSLDRVTDTQYF
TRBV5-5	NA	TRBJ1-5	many	TGTGCCAGCAGCCCCGACCCTTCGTTACATCAGCCCCAGCATTTT	CASSPDPSLHQPQHF
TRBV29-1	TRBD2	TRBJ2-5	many	TGCAGCGTTGAAGCGCTAGCGGGGGGGCGGGAGACCCAGTACTTC	CSVEALAGGRETQYF
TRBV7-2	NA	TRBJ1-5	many	TGTGCCAGCAGCCCGTCACCGGCCGATCAGCCCCAGCATTTT	CASSPSPADQPQHF
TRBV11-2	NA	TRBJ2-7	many	TGTGCCAGCAGCTTAGATTTGGCCGACTCCTACGAGCAGTACTTC	CASSLDLADSYEQYF
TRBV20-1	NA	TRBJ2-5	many	TGCAGTGCTGGGGGATGGGCGGGCTTACAAGAGACCCAGTACTTC	CSAGGWAGLQETQYF
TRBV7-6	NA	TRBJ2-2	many	TGTGCCAGCAGCTTAGCTGGGGGGCAGGGGTCGATTTCCGGGGAGCTGTTTTTT	CASSLAGGQGSISGELFF
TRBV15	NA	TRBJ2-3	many	TGTGCCACCAGCATCAACTCAGGGGCTCTAGCAGATACGCAGTATTTT	CATSINSGALADTQYF
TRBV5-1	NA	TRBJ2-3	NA	TGCGCCAGCAGCCCAACGCCAGTGGGGCATAGGACAGATACGCAGTATTTT	CASSPTPVGHRTDTQYF
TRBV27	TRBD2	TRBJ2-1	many	TGTGCCAGCGGGCCGCGGGGGTTATACAATGAGCAGTTCTTC	CASGPRGLYNEQFF
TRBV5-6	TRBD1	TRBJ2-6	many	TGTGCCAGCAGCTACCTCTGGACAGGGACCTCTGGGGCCAACGTCCTGACTTTC	CASSYLWTGTSGANVLTF
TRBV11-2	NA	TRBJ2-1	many	TGTGCCAGCAGCTACAAGGTCGACTCCCTCTACAATGAGCAGTTCTTC	CASSYKVDSLYNEQFF
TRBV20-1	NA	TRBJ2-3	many	TGCAGTGCTAGAGTTTCAGATACGCAGTATTTT	CSARVSDTQYF
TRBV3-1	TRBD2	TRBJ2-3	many	TGTGCCAGCAGCCCAGACAGCGGGGGCACAGATACGCAGTATTTT	CASSPDSGGTDTQYF
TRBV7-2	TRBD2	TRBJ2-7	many	TGTGCCAGCAGCTTAGTAGGGGTGACTAGCGGGGTATTCACTTACGAGCAGTACTTC	CASSLVGVTSGVFTYEQYF
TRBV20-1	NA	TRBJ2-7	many	TGCAGTGCTAGGGGGGCGGGCCGTAACGAGCAGTACTTC	CSARGAGRNEQYF
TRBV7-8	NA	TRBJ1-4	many	TGTGCCAGCAGCTTAGTTAGATTGGAAAAACTGTTTTTT	CASSLVRLEKLFF
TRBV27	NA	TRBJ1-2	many	TGTGCCAGCAGTCTCAGGGTCAGCTATGGCTACACCTTC	CASSLRVSYGYTF
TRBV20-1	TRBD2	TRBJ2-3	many	TGCAGTGCTAGTGGGCTAGCGGGGGGCACAGATACGCAGTATTTT	CSASGLAGGTDTQYF
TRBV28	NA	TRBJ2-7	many	TGTGCCAGCAGTTCCCCTGTCACCTACGAGCAGTACTTC	CASSSPVTYEQYF
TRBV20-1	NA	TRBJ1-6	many	TGCAGTGCTAGAGGGTCGGGGCCAAATTCACCCCTCCACTTT	CSARGSGPNSPLHF
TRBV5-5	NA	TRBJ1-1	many	TGTGCCAGCAGCCGGATGGTCACTGAAGCTTTCTTT	CASSRMVTEAFF